This passage covers 21 T cell receptor beta chains from one sample sequenced in a study of CD8+ T cells in alopecia areata. The sequencing template was cDNA reverse transcribed from extracted RNA. Sequencing was performed with immunoSEQ multiplex PCR; in TCRdb, only in-frame clones are kept and a portion is missing. In the table there are hundreds of thousands of clones, roughly two fifths of which are singletons. Treatment specified: oral pan-JAK inhibitor, 5-10 mg twice daily. The input for sequencing was CD4+ T cells sorted from blood, taken at approximately week 30, from a patient treated with tofacitinib. The source of these receptors is a human donor with alopecia areata.

This clone was observed a handful of times. The chain recombines TRBV7-3 with TRBJ2-1, with 12 bases fitting TRBD2. There are 19 residues in the CDR3. V trimming: 2 bases; J trimming: 0 bases; junction bases outside the gene matches: 8. Germline lookup yields CDR1 SGHTA and CDR2 FQGTGA. CDR3 in amino acids: CASSLLLETSGSSYNEQFF. DNA of the CDR3: TGTGCCAGCAGCTTACTTCTGGAGACTAGCGGGAGCTCCTACAATGAGCAGTTCTTC.

This clone was seen a handful of times. The chain couples TRBV30 to TRBJ1-5; D may be TRBD1 (6 bases). The V and J ends lost 1 base and 2 bases respectively, with 6 bases between them. The CDR3 is made up of 13 amino acids. Germline CDR1 is GTSNPN and CDR2 is SVGIG (reference sequence). Here the CDR3 DNA reads TGTGCCTGGAGTGGGACAGGCAATCAGCCCCAGCATTTT. It is translated as CAWSGTGNQPQHF. Combining the CDR3 with reference TRBV30 and TRBJ1-5 gives the whole variable domain SQTIHQWPATLVQPVGSPLSLECTVEGTSNPNLYWYRQAAGRGLQLLFYSVGIGQISSEVPQNLSASRPQDRQFILSSKKLLLSDSGFYLCAWSGTGNQPQHFGDGTRLSIL.

The rearrangement joins TRBV30 to TRBJ1-1, with D uncertain. Germline V lookup: CDR1 GTSNPN, CDR2 SVGIG (reference sequence). This CDR3 is 12 amino acids long. V dropped 4 bases and J dropped 0 bases, with 6 bases sitting between them. The CDR3 is CAWNPMNTEAFF. CDR3 coding DNA: TGTGCCTGGAATCCGATGAACACTGAAGCTTTCTTT. The whole variable domain, remainder taken from reference TRBV30 and TRBJ1-1, is SQTIHQWPATLVQPVGSPLSLECTVEGTSNPNLYWYRQAAGRGLQLLFYSVGIGQISSEVPQNLSASRPQDRQFILSSKKLLLSDSGFYLCAWNPMNTEAFFGQGTRLTVV.

This clone has more than one count but fewer than ten. The chain's CDR3 is CASSPPQGVSRDTQYF. The CDR3 bases are TGTGCCAGCTCACCACCCCAGGGAGTTAGTAGAGATACGCAGTATTTT. J is TRBJ2-3 and V is TRBV18; D could derive from TRBD1 or TRBD2 (5 bases each). The CDR3 length is 16 residues. From germline, CDR1 is KGHSH and CDR2 LQKENI. Between the trimmed V and J ends, which lost 0 bases and 5 bases, there was a span of 15 bases.

The chain combines TRBV9 with TRBJ2-1; 7 positions match TRBD1. The ends lost 3 bases at V and 8 bases at J; junction bases unmatched: 11. Germline CDR1 SGDLS, CDR2 YYNGEE. The CDR3 extends over 15 amino acids. The CDR3 DNA follows: TGTGCCAGCAGCGAGACAGGGACGCATGGAGATGAGCAGTTCTTC. It specifies CASSETGTHGDEQFF.

This clone has only a few counts. The chain links TRBV5-6 to TRBJ2-1; TRBD2 is a possible D gene (5 bases). Germline V gene data show CDR1 as SGHDT and CDR2 as YYEEEE. Trimming left V 0 bases short and J 5 bases short, with 15 bases between. This CDR3 spans 16 amino acids. The CDR3 spells CASSLGLGREDNEQFF. DNA for the CDR3: TGTGCCAGCAGCTTGGGACTCGGCCGGGAAGACAATGAGCAGTTCTTC.

The rearrangement uses TRBV4-2 and TRBJ2-1, with 11 bases matching TRBD2. The CDR3 is 17 residues long. V gave up 1 base and J gave up 8 bases; unmatched junction bases: 10. Per germline, CDR1 LGHNA and CDR2 YNFKEQ. CDR3 coding DNA: TGTGCCAGCAGCCAAGGAAAGGGGCTAGCGGGAGGCGATGAGCAGTTCTTC. The encoded protein is CASSQGKGLAGGDEQFF.

The V and J genes are TRBV30 and TRBJ2-1, with a weak D call TRBD2 (5 bases). Germline V gives CDR1 GTSNPN, CDR2 SVGIG (reference sequence). The CDR3 runs 16 residues. The V end was cut by 2 bases, the J end by 6 bases, with 20 bases between. The CDR3 region has the DNA TGTGCCTGGAGTAGAGCACGGGCTAGCTCTTTCAATGAGCAGTTCTTC. This translates into CAWSRARASSFNEQFF.

The chain joins TRBV30 to TRBJ1-1; D unclear. V was shortened by 0 bases and J by 6 bases, with 17 bases between the two germline ends. CDR1 is GTSNPN and CDR2 is SVGIG in the germline V gene (reference sequence). The CDR3 is made up of 15 amino acids. The DNA for the CDR3 is TGTGCCTGGAGTGTTGGGTCTTCGGTACCCGCTGAAGCTTTCTTT. It yields the protein CAWSVGSSVPAEAFF.

This chain connects TRBV18 to TRBJ1-5; 10 nucleotides agree with TRBD1. V trimming: 3 bases; J trimming: 6 bases; junction bases outside the gene matches: 5. The CDR3 is 15 amino acids. Germline V gives CDR1 KGHSH, CDR2 LQKENI. The CDR3 sequence: CASSPGTGEGQPQHF. The CDR3 DNA reads as TGTGCCAGCTCACCTGGGACAGGGGAGGGTCAGCCCCAGCATTTT.

Note on this clone: One junction end does not reproduce the germline sequence, and a read error may be involved. This chain connects TRBV7-7 to TRBJ2-5; maybe TRBD2 (7 bases). The CDR3 has 16 amino acids. In germline, CDR1 is SSHAT, CDR2 FNYEAQ (reference sequence). This CDR3 reads CASSLRGGPTQETQYF. The CDR3 coding sequence is TGTGCTAGCAGCTTAAGGGGGGGACCCACCCAAGAGACCCAGTACTTC. Together with reference TRBV7-7 and TRBJ2-5, the CDR3 gives the full variable domain: GAGVSQSPRYKVTKRGQDVTLRCDPISSHATLYWYQQALGQGPEFLTYFNYEAQPDKSGLPSDRFSAERPEGSISTLTIQRTEQRDSAMYRCASSLRGGPTQETQYFGPGTRLLVL.

The chain employs TRBV30 and TRBJ2-2; 7 bases map to TRBD1. Germline V gives CDR1 GTSNPN, CDR2 SVGIG (reference sequence). J was trimmed by 0 bases and V by 5 bases; bases with no gene match: 3. The CDR3 loop spans 14 amino acids. CDR3 protein: CAWGRGSNTGELFF. The CDR3 coding sequence is TGTGCCTGGGGCAGGGGGTCGAACACCGGGGAGCTGTTTTTT.

This clone showed up just a few times. The gene calls are TRBV10-3 and TRBJ2-1, with D perhaps given as TRBD1 or TRBD2 (5 bases each). Trimming pared 8 bases from V and 6 bases from J, leaving 17 bases between. The V gene's germline CDR1 is ENHRY and CDR2 SYGVKD. The CDR3 has 14 residues. CDR3 protein: CAIQGEGTINEQFF. Written as DNA, the CDR3 is TGTGCCATCCAGGGAGAGGGAACTATCAATGAGCAGTTCTTC.

The chain has TRBV11-2 and TRBJ1-6; D remains unclear. The V end was cut by 5 bases, the J end by 7 bases, with 12 bases between. The CDR3 is made up of 14 amino acids. CDR1 SGHAT and CDR2 FQNNGV come from the germline V gene. CDR3 nucleotide sequence: TGTGCCAGCAGCCCCAACCACGGGAATTCACCCCTCCACTTT. Translation gives CASSPNHGNSPLHF.

This chain joins TRBV4-2 and TRBJ2-5; D gene unclear. The J call is doubtful: the DNA matches TRBJ2-7 better. The CDR3 extends over 13 amino acids. Germline CDR1 reads LGHNA; CDR2 reads YNFKEQ. This chain's CDR3 is CASSQDWSTEQYF. In nucleotides, the CDR3 is TGTGCCAGCAGCCAAGATTGGAGTACCGAGCAGTACTTC.

CDR3: CASSMVNTGGEAFF. CDR3 bases: TGTGCCAGTAGTATGGTTAACACAGGGGGTGAAGCTTTCTTT. The chain combines TRBV19 with TRBJ1-1; 8 nucleotides agree with TRBD1. Trimming took 3 bases from V and 7 from J; bases not matched to a gene: 7. The CDR3 length is 14 residues. Germline CDR1 is LNHDA and CDR2 is SQIVND (reference sequence).

The rearrangement links TRBV1 to TRBJ1-1; the table assigns TRBD1, which was not confirmed against the DNA. TRBV1 counts as a pseudogene. The CDR3 spans 13 residues. This chain's CDR3 is CTSSPQGATEAFF. The CDR3 coding sequence is TGCACCAGCAGCCCTCAGGGGGCCACTGAAGCTTTCTTT.

The V and J genes are TRBV30 and TRBJ1-1; D remains ambiguous. V lost 5 bases, J lost 0 bases, and 10 bases lay in between. Germline V gene sequence: CDR1 GTSNPN, CDR2 SVGIG (reference sequence). The CDR3 spans 13 residues. The CDR3 DNA sequence: TGTGCCTGGGTACAGCGACTGAACACTGAAGCTTTCTTT. It yields the protein CAWVQRLNTEAFF. The full variable domain, completed using reference TRBV30 and TRBJ1-1, is SQTIHQWPATLVQPVGSPLSLECTVEGTSNPNLYWYRQAAGRGLQLLFYSVGIGQISSEVPQNLSASRPQDRQFILSSKKLLLSDSGFYLCAWVQRLNTEAFFGQGTRLTVV.

The chain has TRBV6-1 and TRBJ2-2; tentative D call: TRBD2 (6 bases). In germline, CDR1 is MNHNS, CDR2 SASEGT. The CDR3 runs 16 residues. V lost 1 base to trimming and J lost 4 bases, with 13 bases between them. Here the CDR3 reads CASSEGLAGSTGELFF. Here the CDR3 DNA reads TGTGCCAGCAGTGAAGGTCTTGCGGGGAGCACCGGGGAGCTGTTTTTT.

This clone has more than one count but fewer than ten. The CDR3 region has the DNA TGTGCCAGCAGCTTAGATCTCCACAATGAGCAGTTCTTC. Protein sequence: CASSLDLHNEQFF. The chain couples TRBV11-2 to TRBJ2-1; D ambiguous. The CDR3 covers 13 residues. Between the trimmed V and J ends, which lost 0 bases and 5 bases, there was a span of 5 bases. Germline CDR1 SGHAT, CDR2 FQNNGV.

The chain couples TRBV7-9 to TRBJ1-1, with D unresolved. Germline CDR1 and CDR2: SEHNR and FQNEAQ (reference sequence). There are 13 residues in the CDR3. V lost 5 bases and J 7 bases, leaving 14 bases between the germline ends. Here the CDR3 DNA reads TGTGCCAGCAGCCCGACAAGATTCGGTGAAGCTTTCTTT. Encoded protein: CASSPTRFGEAFF.